This TCR beta chain was sequenced during a study of response to subunit inactivated influenza vaccine. The table lists this clonotype with a few counts. TCRdb re-analysed the RT-PCR reads in MiXCR, keeping a single row per CDR3 protein. The sample comprises hundreds of thousands of distinct CDR3 sequences, 16% of which are singletons, and 3% rests with the top ten. The CDR3 spans 16 residues. Trimming took 4 bases from V and 1 from J; bases not matched to a gene: 7. Germline CDR1 SGHAT, CDR2 FQNNGV. The source was CD4+ T cells sorted from PBMCs, collected less than 30 months after vaccination. V and J are TRBV11-2 and TRBJ2-3; 8 bases fit TRBD2. This receptor was taken from a man aged 50 to 69 who received an inactivated influenza vaccine. In nucleotides, the CDR3 is TGTGCCAGCAGCTCACTCAAGCGGGGGCGCACAGATACGCAGTATTTT. Translating gives CASSSLKRGRTDTQYF.